Sequencing of this T cell receptor beta chain was carried out in a study of blood T cell repertoires in COVID-19. About the research overall: Acute and convalescent COVID-19 samples came from the United States, Italy and Spain. Sample material is recorded as cDNA or gDNA derived from T cells, B-cell-depleted T cells, or PBMCs.

Germline CDR1 reads LNHDA; CDR2 reads SQIVND (reference sequence). The CDR3 covers 15 residues. V shed 4 bases and J 2 bases; nucleotides not matched to a gene: 7. In the original processing: Counts of nucleated cells, estimated from reference gene primer amplification, were obtained. The protocol was immunoSEQ multiplex PCR, while the TCRdb copy is restricted to in-frame clones and leaves out a portion. Clonal size and the V and J genes are those of that table, whereas D and trimming came from the DNA. The profile shows around 130,000 clones, roughly 80% of them singletons. Sequencing was carried out using peripheral blood. This chain connects TRBV19 to TRBJ1-2; 7 nucleotides match TRBD1. The clonotype comes from an older man with acute or convalescent COVID-19. The CDR3 here is CASSTAGGRNYGYTF. The CDR3 DNA reads TGTGCCAGTAGTACCGCAGGGGGGAGAAACTATGGCTACACCTTC.